This TCR beta chain was captured by sequencing in a study of blood T cell repertoires in COVID-19. Per the original data handling: Reference gene primers were amplified, and this amplification served to estimate nucleated cell counts. Libraries were prepared by immunoSEQ multiplex PCR; TCRdb keeps only in-frame clonotypes and omits some of them. V and J calls and clone size follow that table, whereas D and trimming were derived from the DNA. Among 85,000 to 120,000 clones listed, around 80% were seen once. This CDR3 region has 15 residues. V was pared by 3 bases and J by 1 base, with 7 bases of the junction left unmatched. In germline, CDR1 is DFQATT, CDR2 SNEGSKA (reference sequence). This clone occurred once.

Sequenced sample: peripheral blood. The V gene is TRBV20-1, the J gene TRBJ1-1; 8 bases fit TRBD1. This TCR was sampled from a woman aged 55 to 70 with acute or convalescent COVID-19. The chain's CDR3 is CSASRSGQGNTEAFF. CDR3 nucleotide sequence: TGCAGTGCTAGTAGGTCCGGACAGGGGAACACTGAAGCTTTCTTT.